The source of this T cell receptor (beta chain) is a study of T-cell memory formation after mild COVID-19. Per germline, CDR1 LGHNA and CDR2 YNFKEQ. CDR3 length: 18 residues. V was cut by 7 bases and J by 0 bases, with 19 bases left in between. General study results and limits: CD8+ contracting clones occupied EMRA, while CD4+ ones occupied mainly CM and EM. There was a balanced CD4/CD8 profile in clones contracting day 15 to 85, and later expanders leaned CD4+. Proof of SARS-CoV-2 specificity was absent for the second-wave clones that crested on day 37.

The table lists this clonotype with many counts. What it binds is unknown. UMIs and sample barcodes were carried by the TCR alpha and TCR beta cDNA libraries that 5'RACE produced using constant-segment primers. TCRdb called the 5' RACE reads again in MiXCR, with one record for every CDR3 protein. This sample has some 440,000 distinct CDR3 sequences, with approximately 23% found just once. The genes are TRBV4-2 and TRBJ2-6; D possibly corresponds to TRBD2 (6 bases). The source of this sequence is an adult woman who had mild COVID-19 (a few samples of this study predate the infection). Cell type and time point are not known. The sequencing sample was made of PBMCs or a T cell subset sorted from them (not recorded which). The CDR3 region has the DNA TGTGCCAGCAAAGATGGGGGAGGCCAAGTCTCTGGGGCCAACGTCCTGACTTTC. Its protein is CASKDGGGQVSGANVLTF.